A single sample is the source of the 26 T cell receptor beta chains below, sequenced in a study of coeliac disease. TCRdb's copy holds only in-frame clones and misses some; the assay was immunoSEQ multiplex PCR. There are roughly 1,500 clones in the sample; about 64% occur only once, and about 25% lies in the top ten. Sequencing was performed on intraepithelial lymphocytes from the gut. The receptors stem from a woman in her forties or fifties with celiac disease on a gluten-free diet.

The CDR3 coding sequence is TGCGCCAGCAGCGGGCGAGCGGGGGCGAACACCGGGGAGCTGTTTTTT. It is translated as CASSGRAGANTGELFF. The chain has TRBV5-1 and TRBJ2-2, with 8 bases lining up with TRBD2. This CDR3 spans 16 amino acids. Germline lookup yields CDR1 SGHRS and CDR2 YFSETQ. Germline trimming cut 4 bases from V and 0 bases from J; bases unmatched to any gene: 5.

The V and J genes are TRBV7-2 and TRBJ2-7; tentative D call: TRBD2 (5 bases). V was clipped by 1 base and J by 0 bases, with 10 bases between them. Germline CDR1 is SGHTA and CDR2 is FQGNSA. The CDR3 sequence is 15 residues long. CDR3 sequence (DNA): TGTGCCAGCAGCTTAGGAGCGGATAGCTCCTACGAGCAGTACTTC. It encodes CASSLGADSSYEQYF.

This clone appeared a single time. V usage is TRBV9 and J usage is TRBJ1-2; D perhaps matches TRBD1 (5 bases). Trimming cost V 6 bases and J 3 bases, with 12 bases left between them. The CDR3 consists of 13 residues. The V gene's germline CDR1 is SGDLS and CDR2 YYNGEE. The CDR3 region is CASKGRDDYGYTF. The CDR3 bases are TGTGCCAGCAAGGGCAGGGATGACTATGGCTACACCTTC.

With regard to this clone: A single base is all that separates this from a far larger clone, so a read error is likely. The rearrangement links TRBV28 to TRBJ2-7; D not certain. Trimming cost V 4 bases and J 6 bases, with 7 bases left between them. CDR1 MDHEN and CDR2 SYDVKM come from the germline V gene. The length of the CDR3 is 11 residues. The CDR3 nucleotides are TGTGCCAGCAGTTCCTATTCCGAGCAGTACTTC. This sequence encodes CASSSYSEQYF.

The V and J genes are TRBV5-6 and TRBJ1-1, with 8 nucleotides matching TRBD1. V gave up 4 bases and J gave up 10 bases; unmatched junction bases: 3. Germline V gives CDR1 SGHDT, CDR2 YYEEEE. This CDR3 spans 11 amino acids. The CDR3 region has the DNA TGTGCCAGCAGCGGGACAGGCAGAGCTTTCTTT. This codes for CASSGTGRAFF. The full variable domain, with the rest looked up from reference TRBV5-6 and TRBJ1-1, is DAGVTQSPTHLIKTRGQQVTLRCSPKSGHDTVSWYQQALGQGPQFIFQYYEEEERQRGNFPDRFSGHQFPNYSSELNVNALLLGDSALYLCASSGTGRAFFGQGTRLTVV.

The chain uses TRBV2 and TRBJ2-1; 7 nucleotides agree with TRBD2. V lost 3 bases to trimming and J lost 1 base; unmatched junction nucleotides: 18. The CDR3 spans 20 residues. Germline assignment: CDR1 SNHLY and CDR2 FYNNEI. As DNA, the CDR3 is TGTGCCAGCAGTGATTTGGGGGGGGTCCTGCCGAGTGGATCCTACAATGAGCAGTTCTTC. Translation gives CASSDLGGVLPSGSYNEQFF. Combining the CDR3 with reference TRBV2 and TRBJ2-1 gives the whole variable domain EPEVTQTPSHQVTQMGQEVILRCVPISNHLYFYWYRQILGQKVEFLVSFYNNEISEKSEIFDDQFSVERPDGSNFTLKIRSTKLEDSAMYFCASSDLGGVLPSGSYNEQFFGPGTRLTVL.

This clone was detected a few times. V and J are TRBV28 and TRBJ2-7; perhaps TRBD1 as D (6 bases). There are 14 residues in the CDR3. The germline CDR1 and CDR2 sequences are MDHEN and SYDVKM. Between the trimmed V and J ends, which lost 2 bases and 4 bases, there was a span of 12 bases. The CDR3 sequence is CASSLVQGVYEQYF. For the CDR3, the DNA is TGTGCCAGCAGTTTAGTACAGGGAGTTTACGAGCAGTACTTC. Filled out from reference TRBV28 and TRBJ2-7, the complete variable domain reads DVKVTQSSRYLVKRTGEKVFLECVQDMDHENMFWYRQDPGLGLRLIYFSYDVKMKEKGDIPEGYSVSREKKERFSLILESASTNQTSMYLCASSLVQGVYEQYFGPGTRLTVT.

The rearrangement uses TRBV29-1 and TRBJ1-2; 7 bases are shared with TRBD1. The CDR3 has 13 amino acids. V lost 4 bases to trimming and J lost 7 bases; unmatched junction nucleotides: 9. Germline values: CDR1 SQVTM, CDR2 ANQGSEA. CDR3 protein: CSVGVDRDSGYTF. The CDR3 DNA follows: TGCAGCGTTGGTGTTGACAGGGATAGTGGCTACACCTTC.

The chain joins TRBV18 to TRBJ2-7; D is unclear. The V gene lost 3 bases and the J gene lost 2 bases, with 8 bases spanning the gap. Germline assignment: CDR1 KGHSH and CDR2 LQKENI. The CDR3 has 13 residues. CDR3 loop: CASSPADAYEQYF. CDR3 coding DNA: TGTGCCAGCTCACCCGCAGATGCCTACGAGCAGTACTTC.

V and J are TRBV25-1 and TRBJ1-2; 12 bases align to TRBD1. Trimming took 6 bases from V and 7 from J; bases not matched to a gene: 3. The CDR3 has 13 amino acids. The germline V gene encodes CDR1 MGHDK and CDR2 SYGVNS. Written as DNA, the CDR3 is TGTGCCAGCAGCGGGACAGGGGGCATTGGCTACACCTTC. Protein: CASSGTGGIGYTF.

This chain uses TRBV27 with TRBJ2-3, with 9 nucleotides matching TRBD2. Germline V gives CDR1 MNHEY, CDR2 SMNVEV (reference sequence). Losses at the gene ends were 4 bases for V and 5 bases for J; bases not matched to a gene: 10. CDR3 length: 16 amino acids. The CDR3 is CASSSLPRGGRDTQYF. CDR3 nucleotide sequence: TGTGCCAGCAGTTCCCTTCCGCGGGGGGGCCGAGATACGCAGTATTTT.

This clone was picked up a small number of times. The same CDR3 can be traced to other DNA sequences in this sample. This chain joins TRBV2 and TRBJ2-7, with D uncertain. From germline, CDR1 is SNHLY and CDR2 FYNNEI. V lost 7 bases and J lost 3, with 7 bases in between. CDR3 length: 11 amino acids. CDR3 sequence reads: CASTPGYEQYF. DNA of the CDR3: TGTGCCAGCACCCCGGGCTACGAGCAGTACTTC.

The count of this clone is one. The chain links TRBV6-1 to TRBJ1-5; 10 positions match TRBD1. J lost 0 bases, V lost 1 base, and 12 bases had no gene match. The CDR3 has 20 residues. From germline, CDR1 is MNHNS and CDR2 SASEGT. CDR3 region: CASSEGNRDRGRSSNQPQHF. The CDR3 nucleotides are TGTGCCAGCAGTGAAGGAAACCGGGACAGGGGTCGAAGTAGCAATCAGCCCCAGCATTTT.

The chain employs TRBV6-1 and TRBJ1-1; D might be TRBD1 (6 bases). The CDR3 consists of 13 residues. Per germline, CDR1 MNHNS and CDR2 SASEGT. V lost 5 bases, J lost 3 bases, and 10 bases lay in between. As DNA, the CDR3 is TGTGCCAGCAGTAACAGGGTTGACACTGAAGCTTTCTTT. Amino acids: CASSNRVDTEAFF.

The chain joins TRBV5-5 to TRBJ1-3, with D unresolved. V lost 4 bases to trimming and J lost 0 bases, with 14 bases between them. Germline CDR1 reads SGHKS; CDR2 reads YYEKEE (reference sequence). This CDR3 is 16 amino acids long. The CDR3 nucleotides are TGTGCCAGCAGCCGCGCGGAAGGCCACTCTGGAAACACCATATATTTT. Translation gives CASSRAEGHSGNTIYF.

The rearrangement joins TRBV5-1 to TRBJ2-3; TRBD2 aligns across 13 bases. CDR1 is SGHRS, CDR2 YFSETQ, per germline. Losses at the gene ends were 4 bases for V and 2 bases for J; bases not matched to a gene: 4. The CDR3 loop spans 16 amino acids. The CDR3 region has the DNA TGCGCCAGCAGCCCCGGGACTAGCGGGACCACAGATACGCAGTATTTT. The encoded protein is CASSPGTSGTTDTQYF.

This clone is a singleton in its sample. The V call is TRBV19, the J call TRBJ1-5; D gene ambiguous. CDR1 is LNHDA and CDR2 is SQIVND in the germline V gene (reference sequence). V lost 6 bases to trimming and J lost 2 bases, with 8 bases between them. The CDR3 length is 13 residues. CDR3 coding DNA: TGTGCCAGTAGGCGGAAGGGCAATCAGCCCCAGCATTTT. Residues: CASRRKGNQPQHF. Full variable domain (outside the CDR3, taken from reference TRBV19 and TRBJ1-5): DGGITQSPKYLFRKEGQNVTLSCEQNLNHDAMYWYRQDPGQGLRLIYYSQIVNDFQKGDIAEGYSVSREKKESFPLTVTSAQKNPTAFYLCASRRKGNQPQHFGDGTRLSIL.

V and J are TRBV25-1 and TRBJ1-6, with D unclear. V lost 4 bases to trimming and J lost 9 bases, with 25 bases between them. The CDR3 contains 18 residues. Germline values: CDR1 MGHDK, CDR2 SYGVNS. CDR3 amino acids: CASSVLGGGKLEGSPLHF. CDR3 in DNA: TGTGCCAGCAGTGTATTGGGAGGAGGGAAATTGGAGGGTTCACCCCTCCACTTT.

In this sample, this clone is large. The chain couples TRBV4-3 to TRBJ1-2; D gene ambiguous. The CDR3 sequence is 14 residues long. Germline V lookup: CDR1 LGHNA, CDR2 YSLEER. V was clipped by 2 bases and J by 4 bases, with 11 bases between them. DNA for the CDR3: TGCGCCAGCAGCCAATCCGGAGTGAGCTATGGCTACACCTTC. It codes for CASSQSGVSYGYTF.

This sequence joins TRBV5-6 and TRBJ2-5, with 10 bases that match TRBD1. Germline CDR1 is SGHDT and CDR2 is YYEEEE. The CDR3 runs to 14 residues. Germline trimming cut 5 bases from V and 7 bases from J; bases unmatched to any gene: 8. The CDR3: CASSHDRGLGTQYF. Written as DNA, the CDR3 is TGTGCCAGCAGTCACGACAGGGGGCTAGGGACCCAGTACTTC.

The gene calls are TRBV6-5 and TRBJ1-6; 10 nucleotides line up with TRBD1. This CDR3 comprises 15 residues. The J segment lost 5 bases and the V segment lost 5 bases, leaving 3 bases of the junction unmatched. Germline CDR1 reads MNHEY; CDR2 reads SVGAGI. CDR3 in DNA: TGTGCCAGCAGTCGGACAGGGGGGGATAATTCACCCCTCCACTTT. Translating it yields CASSRTGGDNSPLHF.

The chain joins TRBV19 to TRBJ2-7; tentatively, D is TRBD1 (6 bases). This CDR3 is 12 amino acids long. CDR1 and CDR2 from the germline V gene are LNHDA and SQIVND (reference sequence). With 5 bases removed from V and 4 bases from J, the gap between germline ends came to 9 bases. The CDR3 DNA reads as TGTGCCAGTAGTTCTGGGACATACGAGCAGTACTTC. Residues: CASSSGTYEQYF.

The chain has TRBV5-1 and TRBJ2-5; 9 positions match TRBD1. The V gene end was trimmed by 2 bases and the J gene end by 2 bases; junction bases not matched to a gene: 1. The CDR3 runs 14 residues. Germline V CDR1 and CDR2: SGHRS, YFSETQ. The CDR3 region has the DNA TGCGCCAGCAGCTTTGGACAGGGGCAAGAGACCCAGTACTTC. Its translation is CASSFGQGQETQYF.

CDR3 residues: CASSLDIGGRAYNSPLHF. The CDR3, as DNA: TGTGCCAGCAGCTTAGATATAGGGGGAAGAGCCTATAATTCACCCCTCCACTTT. The chain employs TRBV11-2 and TRBJ1-6, with a tentative D call TRBD1 (6 bases). Between the trimmed V and J ends, which lost 0 bases and 2 bases, there was a span of 14 bases. Germline V gene data show CDR1 as SGHAT and CDR2 as FQNNGV. CDR3 length: 18 amino acids.

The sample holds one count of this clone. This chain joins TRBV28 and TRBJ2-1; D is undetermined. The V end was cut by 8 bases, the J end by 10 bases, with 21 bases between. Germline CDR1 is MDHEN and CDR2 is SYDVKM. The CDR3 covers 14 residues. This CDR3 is CASLASPVGFEQFF. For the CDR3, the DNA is TGTGCCAGCTTGGCGTCCCCCGTGGGCTTCGAGCAGTTCTTC.

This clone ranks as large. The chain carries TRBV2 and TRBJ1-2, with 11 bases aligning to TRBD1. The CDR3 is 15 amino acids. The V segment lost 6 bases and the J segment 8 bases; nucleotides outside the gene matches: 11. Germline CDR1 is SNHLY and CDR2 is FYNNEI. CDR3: CASRPPGQGVGGYTF. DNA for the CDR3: TGTGCCAGCAGACCCCCGGGACAGGGGGTGGGAGGCTACACCTTC.